Presented here are 25 T cell receptor beta chains from one specimen sequenced in a study of CD8+CD57+ T cells in acquired aplastic anemia listed by TCRdb under 2018. Sequencing instrument: Illumina HiSeq 2000. Genomic DNA served as template for TCR beta VDJ combination and CDR3 sequence profiling. In TCRdb, the public reads were trimmed at Q25 with fastp and aligned with MiXCR, with productive beta chains retained. CDR3 protein sequences are deduplicated, and each keeps its most common genes and DNA. This sample gives more than 250,000 distinct CDR3 sequences in total; around 82% of them show up just once. 40% to 50% of the sample lies in the top ten. Flow cytometry had shown CD8+CD57+ cell expansion in the patients selected for sequencing. The sequenced sample was sorted CD4+, CD8+, or CD8+CD57+ T cells (not recorded which) from PBMCs. These receptors were taken from a human donor with aplastic anemia.

CDR3 sequence reads: CASSLAPTDTPHHF. The DNA of the CDR3 is TGTGCCAGCAGCTTAGCCCCCACAGATACGCCGCACCACTTT. The rearrangement uses TRBV7-6 and TRBJ1-6; D uncertain. Germline V gene sequence: CDR1 SGHVS, CDR2 FNYEAQ. The CDR3 length is 14 residues. V was shortened by 0 bases and J by 18 bases, with 18 bases between the two germline ends.

The rearrangement uses TRBV9 and TRBJ1-5; D may be TRBD1 (5 bases). The CDR3 runs to 15 residues. Trimming left V 0 bases short and J 11 bases short, with 18 bases between. The V gene's germline CDR1 is SGDLS and CDR2 YYNGEE. In DNA form, the CDR3 reads TGTGCCAGCAGCGTAGGGGGCTCGAGCACACAGACCCAGCATTTT. It translates to CASSVGGSSTQTQHF.

This chain uses TRBV7-3 with TRBJ1-6; possible D gene TRBD1, 5 bases. Between the trimmed V and J ends, which lost 3 bases and 16 bases, there was a span of 25 bases. Germline V gene sequence: CDR1 SGHTA, CDR2 FQGTGA. This CDR3 region has 16 residues. The CDR3: CASSLGGTEAFFPLHF. For the CDR3, the DNA is TGTGCCAGCAGCTTGGGCGGGACTGAAGCTTTCTTTCCACTCCACTTT.

The CDR3 here is CASSLYRINTEAFF. In nucleotides, the CDR3 is TGTGCCAGCAGCTTGTACAGGATCAACACTGAAGCTTTCTTT. The chain carries TRBV5-6 and TRBJ1-1, with a possible D match to TRBD1 (5 bases). This CDR3 region has 14 residues. Germline V gene lookup returns CDR1 SGHDT and CDR2 YYEEEE. Trimming removed 1 base at V and 2 bases at J, with 9 bases between.

As regards this clonotype: Compared with germline, one end of the junction differs, possibly owing to a read error. V and J are TRBV9 and TRBJ2-1, with D possibly matching TRBD2 (5 bases). This CDR3 region has 15 residues. CDR1 SGDLS and CDR2 YYNGEE come from the germline V gene. In DNA form, the CDR3 reads TGTGCCAGTAGTATAGCACGCCTAGCCTACACTGAGCAGTTCTTC. Its protein product is CASSIARLAYTEQFF.

The chain couples TRBV25-1 to TRBJ2-1, with 7 bases that match TRBD2. The germline gives CDR1 MGHDK, CDR2 SYGVNS. Trimming took 10 bases from V and 6 from J; bases not matched to a gene: 12. The CDR3 contains 14 residues. The CDR3 sequence: CATSLGGSGNEQFF. CDR3 DNA: TGTGCCACCTCCCTGGGAGGGTCAGGCAATGAGCAGTTCTTC.

The chain uses TRBV15 and TRBJ2-5; D unresolved. This CDR3 is built from 14 residues. Germline CDR1 and CDR2: LNHNV and YYDKDF (reference sequence). Trimming removed 1 base at V and 1 base at J, with 7 bases between. Here the CDR3 DNA reads TGTGCCACCAGCAGAGGACTCGTCCAAGAGACCCAGTACTTC. Translation gives CATSRGLVQETQYF.

Notes on this clonotype: Without the conserved terminal phenylalanine or tryptophan, this CDR3 likely stems from a read error. No DNA is shown, since the ends of the CDR3 on it are uncertain; the CDR3 is the one TCRdb lists. The chain uses TRBV4-3 and TRBJ2-2. Germline loops: CDR1 LGHNA, CDR2 YSLEER. Including both end residues, the CDR3 is 14 amino acids long. CDR3 loop: CASSPSGIWGDRAG.

This clonotype was found once. This chain links TRBV12-3 or TRBV12-4 with TRBJ2-3; 8 bases fit TRBD1. The CDR3 has 16 amino acids. Trimming took 10 bases from V and 2 from J; bases not matched to a gene: 14. The CDR3 nucleotides read TGTGCCATCAGCCTACGGACAGGGTTGACCACAGATACGCAGTATTTT. Its protein product is CAISLRTGLTTDTQYF.

Points on this clonotype: As the CDR3 is not closed by the conserved phenylalanine or tryptophan, this likely results from a read error. The DNA is omitted, as the CDR3 cannot be located on it reliably, and the CDR3 follows TCRdb's listing. This chain links TRBV7-9 with TRBJ2-1; the table's D call of TRBD2 was not tested on the DNA. Germline V CDR1 and CDR2: SEHNR, FQNEAQ (reference sequence). The CDR3 comprises 13 residues, both ends counted. CDR3 loop: CASSYGRSEEHDY.

The chain is built from TRBV4-2 and TRBJ1-6, with 8 nucleotides matching TRBD1. The germline CDR1 and CDR2 sequences are LGHNA and YNFKEQ. Unmatched junction bases numbered 11, after V lost 4 bases and J lost 9 bases. There are 16 residues in the CDR3. In DNA, the CDR3 is TGTGCCAGCAGCCCGCTAGGACAGGGAATGAGTTCACCCCTCCACTTT. Protein product: CASSPLGQGMSSPLHF.

This clonotype was seen a single time. The DNA is omitted, as the CDR3 cannot be located on it reliably, and the CDR3 follows TCRdb's listing. The chain recombines TRBV19 with TRBJ2-7; TRBD2 is the table's D call and was not checked against the DNA. The CDR3 spans 16 residues, counting both ends. Germline CDR1 is LNHDA and CDR2 is SQIVND (reference sequence). The CDR3 here is CASSTSWKAGGELFFV.

As concerns this clonotype: Sequence at one end of the junction differs from germline and may be a read error. The V gene is TRBV7-4, the J gene TRBJ2-1; TRBD2 agrees at 13 bases. The CDR3 is made up of 15 amino acids. Germline V gene lookup returns CDR1 SGHVT and CDR2 SQSDAQ. DNA for the CDR3: TGTGCCAGCAGCTGCCGACTAGCGGGAGGCCATGAGGAGTTCTTC. Amino acid sequence: CASSCRLAGGHEEFF.

The chain employs TRBV12-3 or TRBV12-4 and TRBJ1-2; D is uncertain. Deletions cut 4 bases from V and 3 bases from J, with 12 bases between. This CDR3 region has 14 residues. The chain's CDR3 is CASSSGRQHYGYTF. The CDR3 DNA follows: TGTGCCAGCAGTTCCGGCAGACAACACTATGGCTACACCTTC.

Concerning this clonotype: Without the conserved terminal phenylalanine or tryptophan, this CDR3 likely stems from a read error. The DNA is left out, because the CDR3 cannot be placed on it with certainty; the CDR3 is given as TCRdb lists it. J is TRBJ2-3 and V is TRBV7-3; TRBD1, the table's D call, lacks a check against the DNA. The CDR3 has 13 residues if both end residues are counted. CDR1 is SGHTA and CDR2 is FQGTGA in the germline V gene. CDR3 protein: CASGDEGTDTEYL.

A note on this clonotype: This may come from a read error, since a much larger clone is one base off. In DNA, the CDR3 is TGTGCCAGCAGCGCAGTAGCAGAGACCCAGTACTTCTGGTTT. Translating it yields CASSAVAETQYFWF. V and J are TRBV7-9 and TRBJ2-3; the D is unclear. This CDR3 is built from 14 residues. Germline V gene data show CDR1 as SEHNR and CDR2 as FQNEAQ (reference sequence).

This clonotype is a singleton in its sample. The CDR3 ends on some other residue instead of the conserved phenylalanine or tryptophan, so this is likely a read error. The V gene is TRBV7-9, the J gene TRBJ2-5; 9 bases are shared with TRBD2. This CDR3 spans 12 amino acids. Germline CDR1 reads SEHNR; CDR2 reads FQNEAQ (reference sequence). CDR3: CASRVAGEPQYL. DNA of the CDR3: TGTGCCAGCAGGGTAGCGGGAGAGCCCCAGTACTTG.

This clonotype was seen only a few times. The rearrangement uses TRBV19 and TRBJ2-7; no clear D gene. Germline CDR1 LNHDA, CDR2 SQIVND (reference sequence). With 3 bases removed from V and 3 bases from J, the gap between germline ends came to 12 bases. The length of the CDR3 is 14 residues. The CDR3 here is CASSIWGSDYEQYV. CDR3 bases: TGTGCCAGTAGTATCTGGGGATCGGACTACGAGCAGTACGTC.

The V call is TRBV20-1, the J call TRBJ1-1; D not resolved. Germline V gene sequence: CDR1 DFQATT, CDR2 SNEGSKA (reference sequence). The CDR3 is made up of 13 amino acids. V was trimmed by 1 base and J by 8 bases, leaving 14 bases between them. The CDR3 coding sequence is TGCAGTGCTAGAGTATGGGCCAAGCAAGAAGCTTTCTTT. Residues: CSARVWAKQEAFF.

In its sample, this clonotype was seen a few times. The V call is TRBV7-2, the J call TRBJ1-1; D not resolved. The CDR3 extends over 15 amino acids. V shed 1 base and J shed 6 bases, with 15 bases lying between them. Germline loops: CDR1 SGHTA, CDR2 FQGNSA. CDR3 sequence (DNA): TGTGCCAGCAGCTTAGATCTGACCGGGAAAGCTGAAGCTTTCTTT. This encodes CASSLDLTGKAEAFF.

The V and J genes are TRBV5-1 and TRBJ2-1, with D perhaps TRBD2 (5 bases). Per germline, CDR1 SGHRS and CDR2 YFSETQ. V lost 6 bases and J 6 bases, leaving 10 bases between the germline ends. The CDR3 has 12 amino acids. The CDR3 is CASTRGSNEQFF. CDR3 DNA: TGCGCCAGCACAAGAGGGAGCAATGAGCAGTTCTTC.

Comments on this clonotype: One end of the junction varies from germline; a read error may be responsible. The genes are TRBV7-2 and TRBJ2-1, with 8 bases fitting TRBD2. Germline assignment: CDR1 SGHTA and CDR2 FQGNSA. The CDR3 loop spans 16 amino acids. The CDR3 sequence: CASSLAGGHDTHDQFF. The CDR3 nucleotides are TGTGCCAGCAGCTTGGCGGGAGGTCACGATACGCATGATCAGTTCTTC.

This clonotype was detected a few times. The V call is TRBV29-1, the J call TRBJ2-3; 13 nucleotides line up with TRBD2. Germline V gene data show CDR1 as SQVTM and CDR2 as ANQGSEA. Trimming removed 5 bases from V and 1 base from J; junction bases left unmatched: 3. This CDR3 spans 15 amino acids. The CDR3 DNA follows: TGCAGCGTTCCAGGACTAGCGGGGGGCACAGATACGCAGTATTTT. It encodes CSVPGLAGGTDTQYF.

The chain couples TRBV7-9 to TRBJ1-1; D may be TRBD1 (5 bases). The CDR3 spans 13 residues. V lost 3 bases and J lost 4, with 9 bases in between. Germline CDR1 and CDR2: SEHNR and FQNEAQ (reference sequence). CDR3 DNA: TGTGCCAGCAGCTTTACAGGAAGCACTGAAGCTTTCTTT. It specifies CASSFTGSTEAFF.

The chain combines TRBV20-1 with TRBJ2-5; D is ambiguous. The V gene's germline CDR1 is DFQATT and CDR2 SNEGSKA (reference sequence). The CDR3 runs 17 residues. V dropped 6 bases and J dropped 2 bases, with 25 bases sitting between them. The CDR3 reads CSARDRKQDIIQETQYF. CDR3 DNA sequence: TGCAGTGCCCGAGATCGAAAGCAAGACATTATACAAGAGACCCAGTACTTC.